This T cell receptor (beta chain) was profiled in a study of T cell repertoires in aging, cancer and after chemotherapy. Amplification of TCR beta used genomic DNA extracted from peripheral blood. This CDR3 contains 14 residues. Germline V gene lookup returns CDR1 MNHEY and CDR2 SVGAGI. V gave up 0 bases and J gave up 6 bases, with 9 bases separating them. This clonotype is labeled as medium-sized. Rearranged V-D-J TRB sequences were amplified with a mixed TRB-A/B primer pool. TCRdb re-called the multiplex PCR reads through MiXCR, storing one row per CDR3 protein. The table lists about 10,000 distinct CDR3 sequences, 20% to 30% of them singletons.

The chain couples TRBV6-5 to TRBJ1-3; D call uncertain. The sample was blood. The receptor was derived from a human donor with a blood cancer. The donor label of this sample is uncertain. CDR3 amino acids: CASSYSSGENTIYF. The CDR3 coding sequence is TGTGCCAGCAGTTACTCGTCCGGGGAAAACACCATATATTTT.